The 24 T cell receptor beta chains below all came from one sample that was sequenced in a study of blood T cell repertoires in COVID-19 (TCRdb year 2020). The method was the immunoSEQ multiplex PCR assay. The source is immuneACCESS, and TCRdb retained only in-frame sequences with V and J called. Part of the clones is not carried over; for the studies checked, unresolved V genes explain less than half of this, and the remainder is unexplained. A total of 250,000 to 350,000 clones appear in this sample, about 85% of them only once. The ten largest clones capture 0.7% to 1% of the sample. Sequenced: peripheral blood. The source of these receptors is a human donor with COVID-19, enrolled during active disease. The donor label of this sample is uncertain.

The rearrangement links TRBV18 to TRBJ1-2; D unresolved. Trimming took off 5 bases at V and 2 bases at J, with 18 bases between the two ends. This CDR3 has 16 amino acids. The germline gives CDR1 KGHSH, CDR2 LQKENI. The DNA of the CDR3 is TGTGCCAGCTCAGCCCTACACTCCACAGTGAACTATGGCTACACCTTC. It codes for CASSALHSTVNYGYTF.

The rearrangement uses TRBV29-1 and TRBJ2-1; weak D call: TRBD2 (5 bases). Per the germline V gene, CDR1 is SQVTM and CDR2 is ANQGSEA. The length of the CDR3 is 13 residues. V dropped 4 bases and J dropped 1 base, with 8 bases sitting between them. The CDR3 sequence is CSVAQRSYNEQFF. The DNA for the CDR3 is TGCAGCGTTGCTCAGCGGTCCTACAATGAGCAGTTCTTC.

This sequence joins TRBV2 and TRBJ1-4, with a weak D call TRBD1 (5 bases). This CDR3 region has 18 residues. The V end was cut by 4 bases, the J end by 5 bases, with 23 bases between. Looked up from germline, CDR1 is SNHLY and CDR2 is FYNNEI. DNA of the CDR3: TGTGCCAGCAGTGTTGAGGTTTTTTTCGGGGGTGTAAATGAAAAACTGTTTTTT. It yields the protein CASSVEVFFGGVNEKLFF.

The J gene is TRBJ1-1, the V gene TRBV19; possible D gene TRBD1, 5 bases. V was pared by 6 bases and J by 5 bases, with 13 bases between. Germline V gives CDR1 LNHDA, CDR2 SQIVND (reference sequence). The CDR3 loop spans 13 amino acids. Here the CDR3 reads CASSPRRGTEAFF. CDR3 sequence (DNA): TGTGCCAGTAGCCCAAGAAGGGGAACTGAAGCTTTCTTT.

The rearrangement joins TRBV7-2 to TRBJ2-2, with D perhaps matching TRBD2 (5 bases). CDR1 is SGHTA, CDR2 FQGNSA, per germline. V was trimmed by 1 base and J by 5 bases, leaving 11 bases between them. The CDR3 covers 15 residues. The CDR3 bases are TGTGCCAGCAGCTTAGTCGCTAGCCAGACCGGGGAGCTGTTTTTT. Its translation: CASSLVASQTGELFF.

The J gene is TRBJ2-1, the V gene TRBV3-1 (or the pseudogene TRBV3-2), with 8 positions matching TRBD2. V lost 5 bases to trimming and J lost 7 bases; unmatched junction nucleotides: 10. The CDR3 is 15 residues long. Germline values: CDR1 LGHDT, CDR2 YNNKEL (reference sequence). Here the CDR3 reads CASSGHQRETNEQFF. The CDR3 nucleotides are TGTGCCAGCAGCGGCCACCAGCGGGAGACGAATGAGCAGTTCTTC.

The CDR3 spells CASSVPGTGWGEQYF. CDR3 bases: TGTGCCAGTAGTGTCCCCGGGACAGGGTGGGGCGAGCAGTACTTC. The chain employs TRBV19 and TRBJ2-7, with 9 bases aligning to TRBD1. Germline trimming cut 5 bases from V and 6 bases from J; bases unmatched to any gene: 11. Germline CDR1 is LNHDA and CDR2 is SQIVND (reference sequence). The CDR3 spans 15 residues. Based on the CDR3 plus reference TRBV19 and TRBJ2-7, the full variable domain is DGGITQSPKYLFRKEGQNVTLSCEQNLNHDAMYWYRQDPGQGLRLIYYSQIVNDFQKGDIAEGYSVSREKKESFPLTVTSAQKNPTAFYLCASSVPGTGWGEQYFGPGTRLTVT.

This clone was picked up one time. The J gene is TRBJ2-1, the V gene TRBV7-6; D not certain. Between the trimmed V and J ends, which lost 1 base and 8 bases, there was a span of 12 bases. The germline V gene has CDR1 SGHVS and CDR2 FNYEAQ. This CDR3 region has 14 residues. CDR3 amino acids: CASSLGAGMDEQFF. In DNA, the CDR3 is TGTGCCAGCAGCTTAGGGGCAGGTATGGATGAGCAGTTCTTC.

This chain connects TRBV5-4 to TRBJ2-1, with 9 bases identical to TRBD2. CDR1 is SGHNT and CDR2 is YYREEE in the germline V gene (reference sequence). CDR3 length: 14 residues. J was trimmed by 6 bases and V by 4 bases; bases with no gene match: 5. Written as DNA, the CDR3 is TGTGCCAGCAGCCGTAGCGGGAGAGGCAATGAGCAGTTCTTC. Translation gives CASSRSGRGNEQFF.

In its sample, this clone was seen once. The chain links TRBV5-5 to TRBJ1-2; the match to TRBD1 covers 9 bases. V was clipped by 3 bases and J by 7 bases; unmatched bases: 13. The germline V gene encodes CDR1 SGHKS and CDR2 YYEKEE (reference sequence). The CDR3 loop spans 16 amino acids. The DNA of the CDR3 is TGTGCCAGCAGCTACCTCCCGGGACAGGGTCGAGGTGGCTACACCTTC. Translated: CASSYLPGQGRGGYTF. The full variable domain, in which reference TRBV5-5 and TRBJ1-2 provide the parts outside the CDR3, is DAGVTQSPTHLIKTRGQQVTLRCSPISGHKSVSWYQQVLGQGPQFIFQYYEKEERGRGNFPDRFSARQFPNYSSELNVNALLLGDSALYLCASSYLPGQGRGGYTFGSGTRLTVV.

The chain has TRBV10-2 and TRBJ1-2; D is possibly TRBD1 (6 bases). The V and J ends lost 6 bases and 8 bases respectively, with 13 bases between them. Germline V lookup: CDR1 WSHSY, CDR2 SAAADI. The length of the CDR3 is 12 residues. The CDR3 region is CASRDGQSGYTF. The DNA for the CDR3 is TGCGCCAGCAGGGACGGACAGAGCGGCTACACCTTC.

The chain couples TRBV28 to TRBJ2-5, with D possibly matching TRBD2 (6 bases). The CDR3 contains 17 residues. Trimming took 7 bases from V and 0 from J, leaving 21 bases between them. Germline loops: CDR1 MDHEN, CDR2 SYDVKM. The CDR3 is CASTPRGRDVNQETQYF. The CDR3 region has the DNA TGTGCCAGCACCCCCCGAGGGCGGGATGTAAACCAAGAGACCCAGTACTTC.

This chain joins TRBV7-3 and TRBJ2-7; TRBD1 matches 7 bases. The CDR3 has 15 residues. Germline V lookup: CDR1 SGHTA, CDR2 FQGTGA. The V gene end was trimmed by 4 bases and the J gene end by 0 bases; junction bases not matched to a gene: 6. The CDR3 sequence: CASSYEDRVSYEQYF. DNA of the CDR3: TGTGCCAGCAGCTACGAAGACAGGGTCTCCTACGAGCAGTACTTC.

V is TRBV5-1 and J is TRBJ2-1, with 8 bases aligning to TRBD1. V was clipped by 2 bases and J by 6 bases; unmatched bases: 4. The CDR3 totals 14 residues. Germline values: CDR1 SGHRS, CDR2 YFSETQ. The CDR3 loop is CASSLQDRGNEQFF. CDR3 bases: TGCGCCAGCAGCTTACAAGACAGGGGCAATGAGCAGTTCTTC.

The CDR3 nucleotides read TGTGCCACCAGCAGAGATCGGCAGGTTTCCACCGGGGAGCTGTTTTTT. Its protein is CATSRDRQVSTGELFF. The chain carries TRBV15 and TRBJ2-2; D is unresolved. Looked up from germline, CDR1 is LNHNV and CDR2 is YYDKDF (reference sequence). V was shortened by 0 bases and J by 4 bases, with 12 bases between the two germline ends. This CDR3 is built from 16 residues. The whole variable domain, remainder taken from reference TRBV15 and TRBJ2-2, is DAMVIQNPRYQVTQFGKPVTLSCSQTLNHNVMYWYQQKSSQAPKLLFHYYDKDFNNEADTPDNFQSRRPNTSFCFLDIRSPGLGDTAMYLCATSRDRQVSTGELFFGEGSRLTVL.

This CDR3 reads CASSEPLGRYEQYF. Here the CDR3 DNA reads TGTGCCAGCAGTGAGCCCTTAGGGAGATACGAGCAGTACTTC. The chain combines TRBV28 with TRBJ2-7; D may be TRBD2 (5 bases). Germline assignment: CDR1 MDHEN and CDR2 SYDVKM. The V and J ends lost 5 bases and 4 bases respectively, with 15 bases between them. This CDR3 contains 14 residues.

The J gene is TRBJ2-5, the V gene TRBV5-1; 10 bases align to TRBD2. The CDR3 is made up of 17 amino acids. V shed 4 bases, J shed 3 bases, and the junction held 12 bases outside the gene matches. The germline gives CDR1 SGHRS, CDR2 YFSETQ. This chain's CDR3 is CASSRGLAFQWEETQYF. CDR3 DNA: TGCGCCAGCAGCCGGGGACTAGCGTTCCAATGGGAAGAGACCCAGTACTTC.

The chain carries TRBV5-6 and TRBJ1-1, with 12 nucleotides matching TRBD1. J lost 3 bases, V lost 4 bases, and 10 bases had no gene match. The CDR3 extends over 17 amino acids. Germline CDR1 and CDR2: SGHDT and YYEEEE. The CDR3 loop reads CASSPGQGARGDTEAFF. The CDR3, as DNA: TGTGCCAGCAGCCCGGGACAGGGGGCGCGGGGCGACACTGAAGCTTTCTTT. Variable domain in full (rest from reference TRBV5-6 and TRBJ1-1): DAGVTQSPTHLIKTRGQQVTLRCSPKSGHDTVSWYQQALGQGPQFIFQYYEEEERQRGNFPDRFSGHQFPNYSSELNVNALLLGDSALYLCASSPGQGARGDTEAFFGQGTRLTVV.

The chain employs TRBV9 and TRBJ1-1; D not certain. Trimming shortened V by 0 bases and J by 5 bases, and 14 bases separated the two germline ends. Germline assignment: CDR1 SGDLS and CDR2 YYNGEE. There are 15 residues in the CDR3. The CDR3 loop is CASSVGGVGNTEAFF. The CDR3 DNA follows: TGTGCCAGCAGCGTAGGGGGAGTGGGAAATACTGAAGCTTTCTTT.

The count of this clone is one. The chain links TRBV18 to TRBJ2-1; D might be TRBD2 (5 bases). The CDR3 extends over 16 amino acids. CDR1 is KGHSH and CDR2 is LQKENI in the germline V gene. V shed 0 bases and J shed 1 base, with 10 bases lying between them. The CDR3 region is CASSPPGERSYNEQFF. CDR3 bases: TGTGCCAGCTCACCACCGGGCGAGCGGTCCTACAATGAGCAGTTCTTC.

This chain connects TRBV15 to TRBJ1-2, with TRBD1 matching over 8 bases. CDR3 length: 16 amino acids. CDR1 LNHNV and CDR2 YYDKDF come from the germline V gene (reference sequence). J lost 0 bases, V lost 0 bases, and 3 bases had no gene match. CDR3 bases: TGTGCCACCAGCAGAGACAGGGGGCAAACTAACTATGGCTACACCTTC. Its translation: CATSRDRGQTNYGYTF.

This clone was counted only a few times. The V call is TRBV11-3, the J call TRBJ2-7; 10 bases match TRBD2. The CDR3 has 14 residues. Trimming took 3 bases from V and 6 from J; bases not matched to a gene: 5. The V gene's germline CDR1 is SGHNT and CDR2 YENEEA. CDR3 in amino acids: CASSFSGRASEQYF. CDR3 DNA sequence: TGTGCCAGCAGCTTCAGCGGGAGGGCCTCCGAGCAGTACTTC.

This rearrangement joins TRBV7-2 to TRBJ2-7; TRBD2 aligns across 10 bases. Germline CDR1 and CDR2: SGHTA and FQGNSA. The length of the CDR3 is 17 residues. Unmatched junction bases numbered 10, after V lost 2 bases and J lost 3 bases. In DNA form, the CDR3 reads TGTGCCAGCAGCTTAAGACCCCACGGGACTAGCGACTACGAGCAGTACTTC. This sequence encodes CASSLRPHGTSDYEQYF.

The chain has TRBV28 and TRBJ2-3, with 11 bases that match TRBD2. CDR1 and CDR2 from the germline V gene are MDHEN and SYDVKM. This CDR3 spans 17 amino acids. Losses at the gene ends were 7 bases for V and 0 bases for J; bases not matched to a gene: 9. CDR3 loop: CASTIGGLAGSTDTQYF. DNA of the CDR3: TGTGCCAGCACCATAGGAGGACTAGCGGGCAGCACAGATACGCAGTATTTT.